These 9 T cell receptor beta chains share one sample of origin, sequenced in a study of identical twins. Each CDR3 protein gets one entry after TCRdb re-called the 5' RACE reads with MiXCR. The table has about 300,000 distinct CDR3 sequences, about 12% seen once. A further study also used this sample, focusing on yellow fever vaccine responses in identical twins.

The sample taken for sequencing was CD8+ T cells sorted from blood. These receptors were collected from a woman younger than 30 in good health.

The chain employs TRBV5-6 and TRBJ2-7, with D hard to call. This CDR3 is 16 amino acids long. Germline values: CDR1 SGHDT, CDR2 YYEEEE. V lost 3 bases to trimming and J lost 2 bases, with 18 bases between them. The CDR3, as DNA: TGTGCCAGCAGCTGGCCGGAAGACCAAAACCCCTACGAGCAGTACTTC. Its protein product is CASSWPEDQNPYEQYF. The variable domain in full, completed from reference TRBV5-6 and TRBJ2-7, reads DAGVTQSPTHLIKTRGQQVTLRCSPKSGHDTVSWYQQALGQGPQFIFQYYEEEERQRGNFPDRFSGHQFPNYSSELNVNALLLGDSALYLCASSWPEDQNPYEQYFGPGTRLTVT.

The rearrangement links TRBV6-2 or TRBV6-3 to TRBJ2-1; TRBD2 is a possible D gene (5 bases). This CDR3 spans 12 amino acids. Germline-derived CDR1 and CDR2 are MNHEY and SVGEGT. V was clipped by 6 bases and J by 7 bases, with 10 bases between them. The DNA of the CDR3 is TGTGCCAGCAGCGGGATCGGAAATGAGCAGTTCTTC. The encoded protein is CASSGIGNEQFF.

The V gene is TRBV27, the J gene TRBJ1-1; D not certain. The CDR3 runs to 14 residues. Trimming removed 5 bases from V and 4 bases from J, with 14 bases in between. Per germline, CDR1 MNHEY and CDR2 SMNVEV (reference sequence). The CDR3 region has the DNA TGTGCCAGCAGTATAGGAGCGGGTATCACTGAAGCTTTCTTT. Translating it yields CASSIGAGITEAFF.

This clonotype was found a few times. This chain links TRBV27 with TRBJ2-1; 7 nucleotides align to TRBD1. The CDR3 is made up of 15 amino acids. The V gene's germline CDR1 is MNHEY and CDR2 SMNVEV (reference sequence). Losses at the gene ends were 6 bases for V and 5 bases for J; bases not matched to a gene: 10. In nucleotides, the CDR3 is TGTGCCAGCAGCCCGGGACAGACACTTAACAATGAGCAGTTCTTC. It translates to CASSPGQTLNNEQFF.

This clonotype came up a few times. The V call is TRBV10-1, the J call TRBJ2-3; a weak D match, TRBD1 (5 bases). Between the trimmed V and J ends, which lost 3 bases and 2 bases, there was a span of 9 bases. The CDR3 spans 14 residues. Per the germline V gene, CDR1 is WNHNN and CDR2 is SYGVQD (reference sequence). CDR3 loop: CASSESDITDTQYF. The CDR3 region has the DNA TGCGCCAGCAGTGAATCGGACATCACAGATACGCAGTATTTT.

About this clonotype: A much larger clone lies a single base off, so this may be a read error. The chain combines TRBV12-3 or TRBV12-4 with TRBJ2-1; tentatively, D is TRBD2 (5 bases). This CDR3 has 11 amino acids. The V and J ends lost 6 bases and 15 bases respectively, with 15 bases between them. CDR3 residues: CASSVEEVTFF. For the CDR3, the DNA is TGTGCCAGCAGCGTGGAGGAGGTAACGTTCTTC.

The CDR3 region has the DNA TGTGCCAGCAGCCGCCACGGGGGACAGGGGGCCCACACCTTC. Translation: CASSRHGGQGAHTF. The V gene is TRBV6-1, the J gene TRBJ1-2; TRBD1 matches 12 bases. CDR1 is MNHNS, CDR2 SASEGT, per germline. V shed 6 bases and J 12 bases; nucleotides not matched to a gene: 11. CDR3 length equals 14 residues.

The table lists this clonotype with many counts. The CDR3 here is CASSEWAERLSYEQYF. CDR3 nucleotides: TGTGCCAGCAGTGAATGGGCGGAGCGGTTGTCCTACGAGCAGTACTTC. The V and J genes are TRBV2 and TRBJ2-7; a weak D match, TRBD2 (5 bases). Germline CDR1 and CDR2: SNHLY and FYNNEI. V shed 2 bases and J shed 1 base, with 15 bases lying between them. The CDR3 runs 16 residues.

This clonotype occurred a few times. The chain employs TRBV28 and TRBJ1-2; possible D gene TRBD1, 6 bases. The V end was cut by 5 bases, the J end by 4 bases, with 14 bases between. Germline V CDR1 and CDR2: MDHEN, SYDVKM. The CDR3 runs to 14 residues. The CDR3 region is CASSPIGGVYGYTF. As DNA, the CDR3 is TGTGCCAGCAGTCCAATAGGGGGGGTCTATGGCTACACCTTC.